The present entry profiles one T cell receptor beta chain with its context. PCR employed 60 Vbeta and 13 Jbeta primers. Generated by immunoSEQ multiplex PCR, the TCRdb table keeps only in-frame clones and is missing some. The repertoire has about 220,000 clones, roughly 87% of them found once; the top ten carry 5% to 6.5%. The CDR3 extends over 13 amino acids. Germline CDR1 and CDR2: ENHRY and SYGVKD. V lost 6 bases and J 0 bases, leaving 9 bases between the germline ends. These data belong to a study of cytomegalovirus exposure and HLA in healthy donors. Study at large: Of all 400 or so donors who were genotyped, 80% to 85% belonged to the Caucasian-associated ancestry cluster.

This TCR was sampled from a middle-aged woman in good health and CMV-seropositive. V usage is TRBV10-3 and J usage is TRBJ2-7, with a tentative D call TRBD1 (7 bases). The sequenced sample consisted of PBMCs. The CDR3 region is CAIRRDSSYEQYF. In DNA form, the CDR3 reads TGTGCCATCAGGCGGGACAGCTCCTACGAGCAGTACTTC.